Presented here are 5 T cell receptor beta chains from one specimen sequenced in a study of cytomegalovirus exposure and HLA in healthy donors. Vbeta (60) and Jbeta (13) primers were used in the PCR. The assay was immunoSEQ multiplex PCR, and TCRdb's table has in-frame clones only and misses some. This sample has under 150,000 clones, with around 60% found just once. The sequenced material came from PBMCs. These receptor sequences come from a woman in her thirties or forties in good health and CMV-seropositive.

This clone was detected a few times. The chain is built from TRBV5-4 and TRBJ1-1; perhaps TRBD1 as D (5 bases). This CDR3 has 14 residues. V lost 0 bases, J lost 3 bases, and 9 bases lay in between. CDR1 and CDR2 from the germline V gene are SGHNT and YYREEE (reference sequence). The CDR3 nucleotides are TGTGCCAGCAGCTTGGGGGTAGGGGACACTGAAGCTTTCTTT. The encoded protein is CASSLGVGDTEAFF. The whole variable domain, filled in from reference TRBV5-4 and TRBJ1-1, reads ETGVTQSPTHLIKTRGQQVTLRCSSQSGHNTVSWYQQALGQGPQFIFQYYREEENGRGNFPPRFSGLQFPNYSSELNVNALELDDSALYLCASSLGVGDTEAFFGQGTRLTVV.

This sequence joins TRBV29-1 and TRBJ2-2; 8 bases map to TRBD2. Germline V gene lookup returns CDR1 SQVTM and CDR2 ANQGSEA. V lost 4 bases and J lost 6; bases outside the gene matches: 7. The CDR3 has 14 amino acids. The CDR3 loop reads CSVGGGRGAGELFF. The CDR3 nucleotides are TGCAGCGTTGGCGGAGGGCGGGGGGCCGGGGAGCTGTTTTTT.

The chain couples TRBV7-6 to TRBJ2-7, with a possible D match to TRBD2 (5 bases). The CDR3 spans 16 residues. Trimming took 6 bases from V and 4 from J, leaving 22 bases between them. Germline CDR1 reads SGHVS; CDR2 reads FNYEAQ. The CDR3 bases are TGTGCCAGCAGTCCGCCCCTATTATCGGGGAGATACGAGCAGTACTTC. This sequence encodes CASSPPLLSGRYEQYF. The whole variable domain, remainder taken from reference TRBV7-6 and TRBJ2-7, is GAGVSQSPRYKVTKRGQDVALRCDPISGHVSLYWYRQALGQGPEFLTYFNYEAQQDKSGLPNDRFSAERPEGSISTLTIQRTEQRDSAMYRCASSPPLLSGRYEQYFGPGTRLTVT.

The chain combines TRBV19 with TRBJ1-2; TRBD1 agrees at 9 bases. CDR3 size: 13 residues. V shed 7 bases and J 5 bases; nucleotides not matched to a gene: 5. The germline CDR1 and CDR2 sequences are LNHDA and SQIVND (reference sequence). CDR3 nucleotide sequence: TGTGCCAGTAAGAACAGGGGGCCGTATGGCTACACCTTC. Its translation: CASKNRGPYGYTF.

The chain uses TRBV6-5 and TRBJ1-1, with 7 bases that match TRBD1. The CDR3 spans 16 residues. J gave up 5 bases and V 2 bases, and 11 bases lay outside the gene matches. Germline values: CDR1 MNHEY, CDR2 SVGAGI. The CDR3: CASSYLQTGTWTEAFF. The CDR3 nucleotides are TGTGCCAGCAGTTACCTTCAGACAGGGACGTGGACTGAAGCTTTCTTT.